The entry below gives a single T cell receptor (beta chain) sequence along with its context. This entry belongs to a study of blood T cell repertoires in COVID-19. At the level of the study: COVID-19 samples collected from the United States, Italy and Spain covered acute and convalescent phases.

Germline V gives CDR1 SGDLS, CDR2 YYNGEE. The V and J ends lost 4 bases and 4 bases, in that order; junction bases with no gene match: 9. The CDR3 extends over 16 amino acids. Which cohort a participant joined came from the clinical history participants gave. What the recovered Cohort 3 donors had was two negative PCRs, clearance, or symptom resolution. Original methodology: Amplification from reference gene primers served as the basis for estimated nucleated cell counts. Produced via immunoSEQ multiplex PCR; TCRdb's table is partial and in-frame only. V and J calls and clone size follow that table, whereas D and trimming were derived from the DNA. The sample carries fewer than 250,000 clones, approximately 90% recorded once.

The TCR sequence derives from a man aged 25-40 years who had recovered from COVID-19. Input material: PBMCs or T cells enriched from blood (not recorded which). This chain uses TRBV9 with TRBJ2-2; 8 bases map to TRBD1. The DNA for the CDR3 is TGTGCCAGCAGCCAGGGGGACAGGTCGATCACCGGGGAGCTGTTTTTT. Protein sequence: CASSQGDRSITGELFF.